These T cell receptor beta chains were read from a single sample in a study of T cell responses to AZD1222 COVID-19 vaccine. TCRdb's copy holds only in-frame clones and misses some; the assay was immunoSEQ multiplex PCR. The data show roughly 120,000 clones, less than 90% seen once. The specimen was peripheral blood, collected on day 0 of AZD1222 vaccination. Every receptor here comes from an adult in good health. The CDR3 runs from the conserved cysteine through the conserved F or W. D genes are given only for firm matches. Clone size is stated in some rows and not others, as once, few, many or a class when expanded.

cdr3_aa: CASSFGQADQPQHF
cdr3_nt: TGTGCCAGCAGCTTCGGACAGGCGGATCAGCCCCAGCATTTT
v_call: TRBV7-9
clone_size: NA
d_call: TRBD1
j_call: TRBJ1-5

cdr3_aa: CSASPQGAFF
cdr3_nt: TGCAGTGCTAGTCCTCAAGGAGCTTTCTTT
v_call: TRBV20-1
clone_size: NA
d_call: NA
j_call: TRBJ1-1

cdr3_aa: CATSEGGASGYTF
cdr3_nt: TGTGCCACCAGTGAAGGGGGGGCTTCTGGCTACACCTTC
v_call: TRBV24-1
clone_size: once
d_call: NA
j_call: TRBJ1-2

cdr3_aa: CASSIQTGVDTIYF
cdr3_nt: TGTGCCAGCAGCATTCAAACAGGGGTAGACACCATATATTTT
v_call: TRBV28
clone_size: NA
d_call: TRBD1
j_call: TRBJ1-3

cdr3_aa: CASSTRPTSAQETQYF
cdr3_nt: TGTGCCAGCAGCACTCGCCCCACTAGCGCGCAAGAGACCCAGTACTTC
v_call: TRBV7-2
clone_size: NA
d_call: TRBD2
j_call: TRBJ2-5

cdr3_aa: CASSVRGGAGTDTQYF
cdr3_nt: TGTGCCAGCAGCGTCCGCGGGGGGGCTGGCACAGATACGCAGTATTTT
v_call: TRBV9
clone_size: NA
d_call: TRBD2
j_call: TRBJ2-3

cdr3_aa: CASSPPGRNYNEQFF
cdr3_nt: TGTGCCAGCAGCCCCCCGGGACGGAACTACAATGAGCAGTTCTTC
v_call: TRBV7-6
clone_size: NA
d_call: NA
j_call: TRBJ2-1

cdr3_aa: CASLPYGGTDTQYF
cdr3_nt: TGCGCCAGCCTCCCCTACGGAGGCACAGATACGCAGTATTTT
v_call: TRBV5-1
clone_size: once
d_call: NA
j_call: TRBJ2-3

cdr3_aa: CAITNDPGNTIYF
cdr3_nt: TGTGCCATCACCAATGACCCTGGAAACACCATATATTTT
v_call: TRBV10-3
clone_size: NA
d_call: NA
j_call: TRBJ1-3

cdr3_aa: CASSTTGTGVYEQYF
cdr3_nt: TGTGCCAGTAGTACAACCGGGACAGGGGTGTACGAGCAGTACTTC
v_call: TRBV19
clone_size: few
d_call: TRBD1
j_call: TRBJ2-7

cdr3_aa: CATSGRTEGPGTYNEQFF
cdr3_nt: TGTGCCACCAGTGGTCGCACCGAGGGGCCGGGCACCTACAATGAGCAGTTCTTC
v_call: TRBV24-1
clone_size: NA
d_call: NA
j_call: TRBJ2-1

cdr3_aa: CASSPLAGGRSEQFF
cdr3_nt: TGTGCCAGTAGCCCCCTAGCGGGAGGGAGGTCGGAGCAGTTCTTC
v_call: TRBV19
clone_size: NA
d_call: TRBD2
j_call: TRBJ2-1

cdr3_aa: CASSDSPTDTQYF
cdr3_nt: TGTGCCAGCAGTGACTCGCCCACAGATACGCAGTATTTT
v_call: TRBV6-4
clone_size: few
d_call: NA
j_call: TRBJ2-3

cdr3_aa: CASSVRRMNTEAFF
cdr3_nt: TGTGCCAGCAGTGTGAGGCGGATGAACACTGAAGCTTTCTTT
v_call: TRBV2
clone_size: NA
d_call: NA
j_call: TRBJ1-1

cdr3_aa: CASIPRGRTNQPQHF
cdr3_nt: TGTGCCAGCATCCCTCGGGGGAGGACCAATCAGCCCCAGCATTTT
v_call: TRBV28
clone_size: once
d_call: NA
j_call: TRBJ1-5

cdr3_aa: CASSFGPNTEAFF
cdr3_nt: TGTGCCAGCAGCTTCGGACCGAACACTGAAGCTTTCTTT
v_call: TRBV7-9
clone_size: NA
d_call: NA
j_call: TRBJ1-1

cdr3_aa: CASSLDPGQGAYEQYF
cdr3_nt: TGTGCCAGCAGCCTGGACCCGGGACAGGGGGCCTACGAGCAGTACTTC
v_call: TRBV11-1
clone_size: NA
d_call: TRBD1
j_call: TRBJ2-7

cdr3_aa: CASSPRALRAFF
cdr3_nt: TGTGCCAGCAGCCCTCGGGCCCTGCGGGCTTTCTTT
v_call: TRBV7-2
clone_size: NA
d_call: NA
j_call: TRBJ1-1

cdr3_aa: CASSEGAGGNEKLFF
cdr3_nt: TGTGCCAGCAGTGAAGGGGCAGGGGGCAATGAAAAACTGTTTTTT
v_call: TRBV6-1
clone_size: NA
d_call: TRBD1
j_call: TRBJ1-4

cdr3_aa: CASSARLGYYEQYF
cdr3_nt: TGTGCCAGCAGCGCCAGACTGGGTTACTACGAGCAGTACTTC
v_call: TRBV14
clone_size: NA
d_call: NA
j_call: TRBJ2-7

cdr3_aa: CASSRDRAEGYTF
cdr3_nt: TGTGCCAGCAGCCGGGACAGGGCGGAGGGCTACACCTTC
v_call: TRBV3-1/TRBV3-2
clone_size: once
d_call: TRBD1
j_call: TRBJ1-2

cdr3_aa: CASRQISGANVLTF
cdr3_nt: TGTGCCAGCAGGCAGATATCTGGGGCCAACGTCCTGACTTTC
v_call: TRBV27
clone_size: NA
d_call: NA
j_call: TRBJ2-6

cdr3_aa: CASSPALGRDLNQETQYF
cdr3_nt: TGTGCCAGCTCACCAGCGCTCGGAAGGGACTTAAACCAAGAGACCCAGTACTTC
v_call: TRBV18
clone_size: once
d_call: NA
j_call: TRBJ2-5

cdr3_aa: CASSSGGGYYEQYF
cdr3_nt: TGTGCCAGCAGCTCAGGCGGCGGTTACTACGAGCAGTACTTC
v_call: TRBV7-2
clone_size: NA
d_call: NA
j_call: TRBJ2-7

cdr3_aa: CASAPSGIADTQYF
cdr3_nt: TGTGCCAGCGCCCCGAGCGGGATAGCAGATACGCAGTATTTT
v_call: TRBV28
clone_size: NA
d_call: TRBD2
j_call: TRBJ2-3

cdr3_aa: CASSHQTGTEAFF
cdr3_nt: TGTGCCAGCAGCCACCAGACGGGCACTGAAGCTTTCTTT
v_call: TRBV16
clone_size: NA
d_call: NA
j_call: TRBJ1-1

cdr3_aa: CATSRGTQGYQPQHF
cdr3_nt: TGTGCCACCAGCAGAGGGACCCAAGGCTACCAGCCCCAGCATTTT
v_call: TRBV15
clone_size: NA
d_call: NA
j_call: TRBJ1-5

cdr3_aa: CASSLAAGGGYNEQFF
cdr3_nt: TGTGCCAGCAGTTTGGCAGCGGGAGGGGGTTACAATGAGCAGTTCTTC
v_call: TRBV6-5
clone_size: NA
d_call: TRBD2
j_call: TRBJ2-1

cdr3_aa: CASTHGAGTTEAFF
cdr3_nt: TGTGCCAGCACCCACGGAGCAGGGACCACTGAAGCTTTCTTT
v_call: TRBV27
clone_size: NA
d_call: NA
j_call: TRBJ1-1

cdr3_aa: CATSRDRQDSTEAFF
cdr3_nt: TGTGCCACCAGCAGAGATAGGCAGGACAGTACAGAAGCTTTCTTT
v_call: TRBV15
clone_size: few
d_call: NA
j_call: TRBJ1-1

cdr3_aa: CASRGQTNTGELFF
cdr3_nt: TGTGCCAGCAGAGGACAGACGAACACCGGGGAGCTGTTTTTT
v_call: TRBV28
clone_size: NA
d_call: NA
j_call: TRBJ2-2

cdr3_aa: CATSESGTASYEQYF
cdr3_nt: TGTGCCACCAGTGAATCCGGGACAGCCTCCTACGAGCAGTACTTC
v_call: TRBV24-1
clone_size: few
d_call: TRBD1
j_call: TRBJ2-7

cdr3_aa: CASSLGTISYEQYF
cdr3_nt: TGTGCCAGCTCACTCGGGACTATCTCCTACGAGCAGTACTTC
v_call: TRBV18
clone_size: NA
d_call: TRBD2
j_call: TRBJ2-7

cdr3_aa: CASSLTRAHLPEAFF
cdr3_nt: TGTGCCAGCAGTTTAACTCGGGCCCACCTCCCTGAAGCTTTCTTT
v_call: TRBV28
clone_size: NA
d_call: NA
j_call: TRBJ1-1

cdr3_aa: CASSLEFRYNEQFF
cdr3_nt: TGTGCCAGCAGTTTAGAATTCCGGTACAATGAGCAGTTCTTC
v_call: TRBV27
clone_size: NA
d_call: NA
j_call: TRBJ2-1

cdr3_aa: CASSLGTLREKLFF
cdr3_nt: TGTGCCAGCAGTTTAGGGACTTTACGGGAAAAACTGTTTTTT
v_call: TRBV27
clone_size: NA
d_call: NA
j_call: TRBJ1-4

cdr3_aa: CASSNSGTGIYEQYF
cdr3_nt: TGTGCCAGCAGCAATTCCGGGACAGGGATCTACGAGCAGTACTTC
v_call: TRBV7-6
clone_size: NA
d_call: TRBD1
j_call: TRBJ2-7

cdr3_aa: CASSRDSYEQYF
cdr3_nt: TGTGCCAGCAGCCGGGACAGCTACGAGCAGTACTTC
v_call: TRBV6-1
clone_size: NA
d_call: TRBD1
j_call: TRBJ2-7

cdr3_aa: CASSPAFFNTQYF
cdr3_nt: TGTGCCAGCAGCCCGGCATTCTTCAATACGCAGTATTTT
v_call: TRBV27
clone_size: NA
d_call: NA
j_call: TRBJ2-3

cdr3_aa: CASSLNSRSNQPQHF
cdr3_nt: TGTGCCAGCAGCCTTAACTCGCGGAGCAATCAGCCCCAGCATTTT
v_call: TRBV7-2
clone_size: NA
d_call: NA
j_call: TRBJ1-5

cdr3_aa: CASTYMDRGYGYTF
cdr3_nt: TGTGCCAGCACCTACATGGATAGAGGCTATGGCTACACCTTC
v_call: TRBV7-9
clone_size: NA
d_call: NA
j_call: TRBJ1-2

cdr3_aa: CASRLRSYGYTF
cdr3_nt: TGTGCCAGCCGGTTACGGAGCTATGGCTACACCTTC
v_call: TRBV28
clone_size: NA
d_call: NA
j_call: TRBJ1-2

cdr3_aa: CASSRQGGNSPLHF
cdr3_nt: TGTGCCAGCAGCCGACAGGGTGGTAATTCACCCCTCCACTTT
v_call: TRBV3-1/TRBV3-2
clone_size: NA
d_call: TRBD1
j_call: TRBJ1-6

cdr3_aa: CATRDSSSYGYTF
cdr3_nt: TGTGCCACCAGGGACAGTTCGTCCTATGGCTACACCTTC
v_call: TRBV7-3
clone_size: NA
d_call: TRBD1
j_call: TRBJ1-2

cdr3_aa: CASGASVLTDTQYF
cdr3_nt: TGTGCCAGCGGGGCTAGCGTACTCACAGATACGCAGTATTTT
v_call: TRBV27
clone_size: once
d_call: NA
j_call: TRBJ2-3

cdr3_aa: CASIWRRGMVEMNTEAFF
cdr3_nt: TGTGCCAGCATCTGGAGGAGGGGGATGGTGGAAATGAACACTGAAGCTTTCTTT
v_call: TRBV28
clone_size: NA
d_call: NA
j_call: TRBJ1-1

cdr3_aa: CASSRYSTSQPGELFF
cdr3_nt: TGTGCCAGCAGCCGTTATTCTACCTCCCAGCCCGGGGAGCTGTTTTTT
v_call: TRBV3-1/TRBV3-2
clone_size: few
d_call: NA
j_call: TRBJ2-2

cdr3_aa: CASSLGGLAGDEQFF
cdr3_nt: TGCGCCAGCAGCTTGGGGGGACTAGCGGGAGATGAGCAGTTCTTC
v_call: TRBV5-1
clone_size: NA
d_call: TRBD2
j_call: TRBJ2-1